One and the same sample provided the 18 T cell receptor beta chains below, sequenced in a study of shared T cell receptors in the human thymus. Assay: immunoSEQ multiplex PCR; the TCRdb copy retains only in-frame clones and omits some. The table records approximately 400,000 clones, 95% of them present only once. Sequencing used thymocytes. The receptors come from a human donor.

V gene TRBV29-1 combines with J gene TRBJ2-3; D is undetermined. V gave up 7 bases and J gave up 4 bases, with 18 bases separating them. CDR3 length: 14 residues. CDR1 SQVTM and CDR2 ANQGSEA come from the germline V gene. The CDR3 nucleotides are TGCAGCGCTCCCGGGCCCCTTCGGTCAGATACGCAGTATTTT. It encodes CSAPGPLRSDTQYF.

CDR3 coding DNA: TGTGCCAGCAGCGATCAAGCGGACTCCTACAATGAGCAGTTCTTC. This codes for CASSDQADSYNEQFF. The V gene is TRBV21-1, the J gene TRBJ2-1; TRBD2, as called in the table, went unchecked against the DNA. TRBV21-1 is a known pseudogene. This CDR3 region has 15 residues.

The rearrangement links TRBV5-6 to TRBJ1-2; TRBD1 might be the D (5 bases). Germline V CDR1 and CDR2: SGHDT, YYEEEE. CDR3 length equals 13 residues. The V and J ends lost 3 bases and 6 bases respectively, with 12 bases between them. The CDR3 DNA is TGTGCCAGCAGCTGGGGGGTCCGCGATGGCTACACCTTC. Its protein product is CASSWGVRDGYTF.

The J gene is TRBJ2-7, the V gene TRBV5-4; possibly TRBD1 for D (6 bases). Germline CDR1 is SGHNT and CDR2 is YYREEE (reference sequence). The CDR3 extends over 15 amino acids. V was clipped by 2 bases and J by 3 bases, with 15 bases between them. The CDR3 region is CASSFKKTGLYEQYF. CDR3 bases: TGTGCCAGCAGCTTTAAAAAGACAGGTCTCTACGAGCAGTACTTC. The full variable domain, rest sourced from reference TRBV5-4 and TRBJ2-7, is ETGVTQSPTHLIKTRGQQVTLRCSSQSGHNTVSWYQQALGQGPQFIFQYYREEENGRGNFPPRFSGLQFPNYSSELNVNALELDDSALYLCASSFKKTGLYEQYFGPGTRLTVT.

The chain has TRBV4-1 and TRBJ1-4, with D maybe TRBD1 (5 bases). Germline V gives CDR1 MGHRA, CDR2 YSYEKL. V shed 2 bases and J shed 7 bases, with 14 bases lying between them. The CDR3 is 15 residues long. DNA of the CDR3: TGCGCCAGCAGCCAATCCAGCAGGGAGGGTGAAAAACTGTTTTTT. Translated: CASSQSSREGEKLFF.

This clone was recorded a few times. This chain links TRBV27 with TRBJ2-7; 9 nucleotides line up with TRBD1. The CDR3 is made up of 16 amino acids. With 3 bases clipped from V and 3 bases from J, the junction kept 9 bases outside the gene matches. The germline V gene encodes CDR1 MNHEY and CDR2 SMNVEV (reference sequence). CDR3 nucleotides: TGTGCCAGCAGTTTCGGGGCGGGACAGGGAAGCTACGAGCAGTACTTC. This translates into CASSFGAGQGSYEQYF.

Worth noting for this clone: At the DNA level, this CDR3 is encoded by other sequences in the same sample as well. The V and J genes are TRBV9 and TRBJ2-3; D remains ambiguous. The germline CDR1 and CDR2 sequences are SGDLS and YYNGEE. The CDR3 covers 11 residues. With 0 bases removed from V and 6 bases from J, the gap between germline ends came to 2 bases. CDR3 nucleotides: TGTGCCAGCAGCGTAGGTGATACGCAGTATTTT. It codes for CASSVGDTQYF.

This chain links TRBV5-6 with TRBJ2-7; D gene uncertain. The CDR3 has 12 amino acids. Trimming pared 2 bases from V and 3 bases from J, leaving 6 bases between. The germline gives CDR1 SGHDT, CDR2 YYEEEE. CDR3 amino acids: CASSFFLYEQYF. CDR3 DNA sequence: TGTGCCAGCAGCTTTTTCCTCTACGAGCAGTACTTC.

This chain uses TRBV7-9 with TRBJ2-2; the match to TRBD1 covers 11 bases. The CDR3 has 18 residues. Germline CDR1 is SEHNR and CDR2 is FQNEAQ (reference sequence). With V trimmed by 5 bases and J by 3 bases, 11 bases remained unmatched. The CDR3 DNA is TGTGCCAGCAGCCGGATCCGGGACAGGGGGTCGTACACCGGGGAGCTGTTTTTT. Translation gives CASSRIRDRGSYTGELFF.

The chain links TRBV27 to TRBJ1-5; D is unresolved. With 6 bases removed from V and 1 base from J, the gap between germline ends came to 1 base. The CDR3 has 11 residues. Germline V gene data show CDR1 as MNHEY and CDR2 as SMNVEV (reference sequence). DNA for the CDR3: TGTGCCAGCAGGAGCAATCAGCCCCAGCATTTT. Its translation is CASRSNQPQHF.

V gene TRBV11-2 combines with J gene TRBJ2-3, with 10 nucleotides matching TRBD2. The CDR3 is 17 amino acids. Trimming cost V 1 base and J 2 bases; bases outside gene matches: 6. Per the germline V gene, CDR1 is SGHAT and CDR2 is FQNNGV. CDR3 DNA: TGTGCCAGCAGCTTAGGAGCGGGAGGGATCCTCACAGATACGCAGTATTTT. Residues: CASSLGAGGILTDTQYF.

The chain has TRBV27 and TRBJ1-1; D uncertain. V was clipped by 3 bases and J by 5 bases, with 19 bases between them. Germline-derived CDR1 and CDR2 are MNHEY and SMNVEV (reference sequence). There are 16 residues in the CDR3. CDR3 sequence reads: CASSFSIRSFFTEAFF. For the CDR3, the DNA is TGTGCCAGCAGTTTCTCCATCCGGAGTTTTTTTACTGAAGCTTTCTTT.

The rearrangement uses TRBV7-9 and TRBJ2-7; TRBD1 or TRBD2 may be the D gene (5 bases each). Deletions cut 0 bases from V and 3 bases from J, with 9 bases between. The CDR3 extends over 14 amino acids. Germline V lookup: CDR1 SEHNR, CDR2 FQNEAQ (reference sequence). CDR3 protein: CASSLAGTIYEQYF. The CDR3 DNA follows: TGTGCCAGCAGCTTAGCCGGGACCATCTACGAGCAGTACTTC.

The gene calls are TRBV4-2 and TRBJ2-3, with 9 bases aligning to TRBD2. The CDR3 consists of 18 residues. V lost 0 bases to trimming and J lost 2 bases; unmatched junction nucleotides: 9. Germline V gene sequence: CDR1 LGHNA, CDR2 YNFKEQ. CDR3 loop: CASSQDQASGKYTDTQYF. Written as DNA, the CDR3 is TGTGCCAGCAGCCAAGATCAGGCTAGCGGGAAGTACACAGATACGCAGTATTTT.

The CDR3 is CASSLGEGGAPSPTDTQYF. The CDR3 nucleotides are TGTGCCAGCAGCTTGGGCGAGGGGGGGGCCCCCTCCCCGACAGATACGCAGTATTTT. V gene TRBV5-6 combines with J gene TRBJ2-3; D might be TRBD2 (7 bases). Trimming removed 0 bases at V and 3 bases at J, with 23 bases between. The germline CDR1 and CDR2 sequences are SGHDT and YYEEEE. The CDR3 consists of 19 residues.

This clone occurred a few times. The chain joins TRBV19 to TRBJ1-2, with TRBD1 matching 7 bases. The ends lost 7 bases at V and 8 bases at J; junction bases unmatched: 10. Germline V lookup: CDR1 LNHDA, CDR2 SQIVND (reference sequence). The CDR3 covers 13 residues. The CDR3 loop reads CASTDDRDGGYTF. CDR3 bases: TGTGCCAGTACCGATGACAGGGACGGGGGCTACACCTTC. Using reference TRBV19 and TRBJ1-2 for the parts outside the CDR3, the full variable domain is DGGITQSPKYLFRKEGQNVTLSCEQNLNHDAMYWYRQDPGQGLRLIYYSQIVNDFQKGDIAEGYSVSREKKESFPLTVTSAQKNPTAFYLCASTDDRDGGYTFGSGTRLTVV.

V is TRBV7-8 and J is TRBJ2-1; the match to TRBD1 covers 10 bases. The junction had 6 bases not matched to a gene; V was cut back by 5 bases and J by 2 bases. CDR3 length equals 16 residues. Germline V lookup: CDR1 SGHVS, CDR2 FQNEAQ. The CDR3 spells CASSVTGTGAYNEQFF. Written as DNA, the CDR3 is TGTGCCAGCAGCGTAACCGGGACAGGGGCCTACAATGAGCAGTTCTTC.

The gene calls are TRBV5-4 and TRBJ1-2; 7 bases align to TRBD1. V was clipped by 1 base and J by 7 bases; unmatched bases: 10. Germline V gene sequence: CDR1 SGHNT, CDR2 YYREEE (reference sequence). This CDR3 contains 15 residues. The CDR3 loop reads CASSLNGRGLSGYTF. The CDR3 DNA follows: TGTGCCAGCAGCTTGAACGGCAGGGGGTTAAGTGGCTACACCTTC.